These 24 T cell receptor beta chains share one sample of origin, sequenced in a study of shared clonotypes between healthy human individuals. Assay used: immunoSEQ multiplex PCR; TCRdb lists only in-frame clones, some missing. There are under 850,000 clones in the sample; approximately 77% occur only once, and roughly 1.8% lies in the top ten. Specimen: memory CD4+ T cells sorted from blood. The sample's subset: CD45RA-negative fraction. Receptors originate from a woman in her thirties in good health.

The gene calls are TRBV27 and TRBJ2-7; 7 bases line up with TRBD1. In germline, CDR1 is MNHEY, CDR2 SMNVEV (reference sequence). V shed 5 bases and J 0 bases; nucleotides not matched to a gene: 7. This CDR3 region has 15 residues. Here the CDR3 DNA reads TGTGCCAGCAGTCCGCTGGGACAGCCCTCCTACGAGCAGTACTTC. Encoded protein: CASSPLGQPSYEQYF.

This chain uses TRBV5-1 with TRBJ2-1, with 10 bases matching TRBD2. Germline V lookup: CDR1 SGHRS, CDR2 YFSETQ. The CDR3 contains 18 residues. V shed 2 bases, J shed 1 base, and the junction held 9 bases outside the gene matches. CDR3 in amino acids: CASSLRIETSGSYNEQFF. The CDR3 nucleotides read TGCGCCAGCAGCTTACGAATCGAGACTAGCGGGTCCTACAATGAGCAGTTCTTC.

The V and J genes are TRBV10-3 and TRBJ2-5; unclear D gene. The better agreement between TRBJ2-7 and the DNA end casts doubt on the J call. The V gene's germline CDR1 is ENHRY and CDR2 SYGVKD. This CDR3 region has 15 residues. The CDR3 DNA reads as TGTGCCATCAGTGAGTCGGCAGCTACCTCCTACGAGCAGTACTTC. This translates into CAISESAATSYEQYF.

Regarding this clone: The CDR3 does not end in the conserved phenylalanine or tryptophan, so this is likely a read error. No DNA is shown, since the ends of the CDR3 on it are uncertain; the CDR3 is the one TCRdb lists. The V and J genes are TRBV18 and TRBJ1-3; TRBD1, the table's D call, lacks a check against the DNA. CDR1 and CDR2 from the germline V gene are KGHSH and LQKENI. Inclusive of both ends, the CDR3 amounts to 16 amino acids. The CDR3 sequence: CASSSLQTGTGTESLL.

A few counts support this clone. The J gene is TRBJ1-1, the V gene TRBV19; D unresolved. Trimming cost V 7 bases and J 0 bases, with 9 bases left between them. From germline, CDR1 is LNHDA and CDR2 SQIVND (reference sequence). The CDR3 sequence is 13 residues long. CDR3 sequence reads: CASKSRVNTEAFF. The DNA for the CDR3 is TGTGCCAGTAAGTCGAGGGTGAACACTGAAGCTTTCTTT.

The V and J genes are TRBV11-2 and TRBJ2-1; D ambiguous. This CDR3 region has 16 residues. Trimming left V 4 bases short and J 4 bases short, with 17 bases between. Germline assignment: CDR1 SGHAT and CDR2 FQNNGV. CDR3: CASSSYRDSKYNEQFF. The CDR3 nucleotides are TGTGCCAGCAGCTCTTATAGAGACTCTAAATACAATGAGCAGTTCTTC.

For the CDR3, the DNA is TGTGCCACCAGCCGCGGGCCGGGGGGCTACACCTTC. Translation: CATSRGPGGYTF. This sequence joins TRBV15 and TRBJ1-2; no clear D. Germline V gives CDR1 LNHNV, CDR2 YYDKDF (reference sequence). This CDR3 is 12 amino acids long. V was trimmed by 5 bases and J by 8 bases, leaving 12 bases between them.

The CDR3 spells CASSEALRGHQPQHF. For the CDR3, the DNA is TGTGCCAGCAGTGAAGCGCTTCGAGGGCATCAGCCCCAGCATTTT. The chain employs TRBV2 and TRBJ1-5; D unclear. Trimming removed 0 bases at V and 5 bases at J, with 11 bases between. CDR1 and CDR2 from the germline V gene are SNHLY and FYNNEI. The CDR3 is 15 amino acids.

V gene TRBV6-1 combines with J gene TRBJ2-2, with D tentatively TRBD1 (6 bases). The germline gives CDR1 MNHNS, CDR2 SASEGT. The CDR3 is 15 residues long. The V gene lost 10 bases and the J gene lost 3 bases, with 18 bases spanning the gap. CDR3 coding DNA: TGTGCCACCCATCCCGGGACAACCCACACCGGGGAGCTGTTTTTT. It specifies CATHPGTTHTGELFF.

This clone was seen more than once but under ten times. V and J are TRBV28 and TRBJ2-7; 10 bases align to TRBD1. V shed 6 bases and J 6 bases; nucleotides not matched to a gene: 8. Looked up from germline, CDR1 is MDHEN and CDR2 is SYDVKM. The CDR3 sequence is 14 residues long. The CDR3 region is CASRSGTGVTEQYF. Here the CDR3 DNA reads TGTGCCAGCAGATCCGGGACAGGGGTTACCGAGCAGTACTTC.

The gene calls are TRBV7-2 and TRBJ2-7; no clear D gene. With 4 bases removed from V and 4 bases from J, the gap between germline ends came to 17 bases. The CDR3 is 15 amino acids. CDR1 is SGHTA and CDR2 is FQGNSA in the germline V gene. CDR3 sequence reads: CASSYGPPIPYEQYF. The CDR3 nucleotides are TGTGCCAGCAGCTACGGACCACCAATTCCATACGAGCAGTACTTC.

The chain employs TRBV11-2 and TRBJ2-1; D possibly corresponds to TRBD1 (6 bases). Germline V CDR1 and CDR2: SGHAT, FQNNGV. V lost 0 bases and J lost 8, with 14 bases in between. The CDR3 totals 15 residues. CDR3 region: CASSLDLEDSHEQFF. CDR3 nucleotide sequence: TGTGCCAGCAGCTTAGACCTCGAGGACAGTCATGAGCAGTTCTTC.

This CDR3 is CSVDNGGSYEQYF. CDR3 DNA: TGCAGCGTTGATAACGGGGGCTCCTACGAGCAGTACTTC. This sequence joins TRBV29-1 and TRBJ2-7, with TRBD2 as a possible D gene (6 bases). This CDR3 has 13 residues. V was cut by 3 bases and J by 0 bases, with 9 bases left in between. CDR1 SQVTM and CDR2 ANQGSEA come from the germline V gene.

This clone has just a few counts. This sequence joins TRBV19 and TRBJ2-3, with 7 bases aligning to TRBD2. The CDR3 is made up of 16 amino acids. Trimming at V came to 1 base and at J to 6 bases, leaving 10 bases not matched to a gene. CDR1 is LNHDA and CDR2 is SQIVND in the germline V gene (reference sequence). The CDR3 nucleotides are TGTGCCAGTAGTATAGGAGGCGGGAGCGGCGCGGATACGCAGTATTTT. Its protein product is CASSIGGGSGADTQYF.

The J gene is TRBJ2-3, the V gene TRBV28; D uncertain. Germline CDR1 and CDR2: MDHEN and SYDVKM. The V gene lost 2 bases and the J gene lost 0 bases, with 9 bases spanning the gap. The CDR3 extends over 15 amino acids. The CDR3 is CASSLPYSSTDTQYF. The CDR3 DNA sequence: TGTGCCAGCAGTTTACCATATTCTAGCACAGATACGCAGTATTTT.

The J gene is TRBJ1-4, the V gene TRBV7-9; TRBD1 might be the D (6 bases). Per germline, CDR1 SEHNR and CDR2 FQNEAQ (reference sequence). V was trimmed by 4 bases and J by 4 bases, leaving 10 bases between them. CDR3 length: 14 residues. The CDR3 DNA sequence: TGTGCCAGCAGCTACCGACAGGATAATGAAAAACTGTTTTTT. Protein product: CASSYRQDNEKLFF.

The V and J genes are TRBV11-2 and TRBJ2-5; 9 positions agree with TRBD1. The CDR3 extends over 15 amino acids. V lost 2 bases to trimming and J lost 8 bases; unmatched junction nucleotides: 9. The germline V gene has CDR1 SGHAT and CDR2 FQNNGV. The CDR3 reads CASSLHPGQGYTQYF. DNA of the CDR3: TGTGCCAGCAGCTTACACCCGGGACAGGGTTATACCCAGTACTTC.

There are a few counts of this clone. The V call is TRBV7-3, the J call TRBJ2-7; 7 nucleotides align to TRBD2. V lost 0 bases and J lost 7; bases outside the gene matches: 6. This CDR3 comprises 14 residues. Germline V gene lookup returns CDR1 SGHTA and CDR2 FQGTGA. Here the CDR3 DNA reads TGTGCCAGCAGCTTAACCGGACTAGGACGTGAGCAGTACTTC. Amino acids: CASSLTGLGREQYF.

This sequence joins TRBV14 and TRBJ1-1, with TRBD1 as a possible D gene (5 bases). V lost 3 bases and J lost 5, with 13 bases in between. Germline CDR1 SGHDN, CDR2 FVKESK. The CDR3 totals 14 residues. CDR3 residues: CASSHTGGVTEAFF. The CDR3 nucleotides are TGTGCCAGCAGCCACACCGGAGGGGTAACTGAAGCTTTCTTT.

V usage is TRBV6-1 and J usage is TRBJ2-1, with D tentatively TRBD1 (6 bases). The CDR3 is made up of 12 amino acids. CDR1 is MNHNS and CDR2 is SASEGT in the germline V gene. V lost 1 base to trimming and J lost 14 bases, with 12 bases between them. The CDR3 DNA sequence: TGTGCCAGCAGTGAAGGTTGGGCAGGGGAGTTCTTC. This gives the protein CASSEGWAGEFF.

As for this clone: Given a far larger clone just one base away, this is likely a sequencing read error. The V and J genes are TRBV6-5 and TRBJ1-2; D not resolved. This CDR3 contains 12 residues. Per the germline V gene, CDR1 is MNHEY and CDR2 is SVGAGI. Trimming stripped 5 bases from V and 3 bases from J, with 7 bases between. The CDR3 sequence: CASSPSDYGYTF. The CDR3 DNA is TGTGCCAGCAGTCCATCGGACTATGGCTACACCTTC.

About this clone itself: Within the sample, other DNA sequences also encode this same CDR3. This chain uses TRBV2 with TRBJ1-1; D unclear. Trimming removed 6 bases at V and 1 base at J, with 9 bases between. CDR1 is SNHLY and CDR2 is FYNNEI in the germline V gene. CDR3 length equals 13 residues. This CDR3 reads CASSANGNTEAFF. The CDR3 DNA reads as TGTGCCAGCAGCGCCAATGGGAACACTGAAGCTTTCTTT.

V usage is TRBV7-8 and J usage is TRBJ2-1; D unresolved. The CDR3 consists of 14 residues. Germline loops: CDR1 SGHVS, CDR2 FQNEAQ. V lost 5 bases and J lost 4, with 12 bases in between. Here the CDR3 reads CASSGRYEYNEQFF. CDR3 DNA sequence: TGTGCCAGCAGCGGTCGGTACGAATACAATGAGCAGTTCTTC.

The chain couples TRBV13 to TRBJ2-1; 7 bases are shared with TRBD2. The V gene's germline CDR1 is PRHDT and CDR2 FYEKMQ (reference sequence). The CDR3 spans 15 residues. V shed 5 bases, J shed 1 base, and the junction held 5 bases outside the gene matches. CDR3 nucleotide sequence: TGTGCCAGCAGCGCAGATAGCGGGTCCTACAATGAGCAGTTCTTC. This sequence encodes CASSADSGSYNEQFF. The full variable domain, in which reference TRBV13 and TRBJ2-1 provide the parts outside the CDR3, is AAGVIQSPRHLIKEKRETATLKCYPIPRHDTVYWYQQGPGQDPQFLISFYEKMQSDKGSIPDRFSAQQFSDYHSELNMSSLELGDSALYFCASSADSGSYNEQFFGPGTRLTVL.